What follows are 7 T cell receptor beta chains derived from one specimen sequenced in a study of cytomegalovirus exposure and HLA in healthy donors (dated by TCRdb to 2017 to 2019). The library was produced with the immunoSEQ multiplex PCR assay. For the multiplex PCR, a mixture combining 60 forward primers for TCR Vbeta segments and 13 reverse primers for TCR Jbeta segments was used. TCRdb took over this immuneACCESS table, retaining in-frame rearrangements with V and J assigned. Such tables are incomplete; in checked studies, under half of the missing clones stem from an unresolved V gene, and the remainder is unexplained. The sample has 200,000 to 250,000 clones on record, roughly 84% of them singletons. About 1.2% of the sample is in the top ten clones. Source material: PBMCs. The receptors here all came from a human donor in good health.

The rearrangement joins TRBV29-1 to TRBJ2-1; TRBD1 matches 8 bases. This CDR3 comprises 16 residues. CDR1 and CDR2 from the germline V gene are SQVTM and ANQGSEA. Unmatched junction bases numbered 17, after V lost 4 bases and J lost 9 bases. CDR3 residues: CSVGQGAVVVRAEQFF. CDR3 in DNA: TGCAGCGTTGGGCAGGGGGCGGTGGTTGTAAGGGCTGAGCAGTTCTTC.

The gene calls are TRBV6-6 and TRBJ2-1; 8 bases align to TRBD2. V dropped 2 bases and J dropped 9; count of bases not matched to a gene: 12. This CDR3 spans 16 amino acids. CDR1 MNHNY and CDR2 SVGAGI come from the germline V gene (reference sequence). CDR3 residues: CASSYLNSGIMGEQFF. The CDR3 bases are TGTGCCAGCAGTTACCTAAATAGCGGGATTATGGGTGAGCAGTTCTTC.

This clone appeared once. The rearrangement uses TRBV7-8 and TRBJ2-7, with D possibly TRBD2 on 6 matching bases. CDR1 and CDR2 (germline): SGHVS, FQNEAQ. V lost 5 bases and J lost 9, with 23 bases in between. The CDR3 length is 15 residues. CDR3 loop: CASSPGRGGRLGQYF. In nucleotides, the CDR3 is TGTGCCAGCAGCCCCGGCCGTGGGGGGAGGTTAGGGCAGTACTTC.

The chain has TRBV6-1 and TRBJ1-6, with 9 bases lining up with TRBD1. The ends lost 4 bases at V and 9 bases at J; junction bases unmatched: 7. Germline CDR1 and CDR2: MNHNS and SASEGT. The length of the CDR3 is 15 residues. In DNA, the CDR3 is TGTGCCAGCAGTGGGGGACAGGGAATAGGTTCACCCCTCCACTTT. Translating it yields CASSGGQGIGSPLHF.

The J gene is TRBJ1-1, the V gene TRBV19; no firm D call. Germline V gene sequence: CDR1 LNHDA, CDR2 SQIVND (reference sequence). The CDR3 totals 13 residues. V dropped 3 bases and J dropped 6 bases, with 11 bases sitting between them. CDR3 sequence (DNA): TGTGCCAGTAGTATTCTCGGTTTCGCTGAAGCTTTCTTT. It is translated as CASSILGFAEAFF.

This clone appeared a few times. This chain connects TRBV12-2 to TRBJ2-1; TRBD2, the table's D call, was not compared with the DNA. TRBV12-2 represents a pseudogene. The CDR3 sequence is 16 residues long. CDR3 nucleotide sequence: TGTGCAAGTCGCTACCGGACTAGCGGGAGATCCAATGAGCAGTTCTTC. Translation gives CASRYRTSGRSNEQFF.

This clone turned up a few times. The rearrangement links TRBV27 to TRBJ2-7; TRBD2 might be the D (5 bases). V dropped 4 bases and J dropped 3 bases, with 19 bases sitting between them. Germline V gene lookup returns CDR1 MNHEY and CDR2 SMNVEV (reference sequence). The CDR3 covers 16 residues. The CDR3 nucleotides read TGTGCCAGCAGTTCTAGGAGCGGACGGGCTCTCTACGAGCAGTACTTC. Translation: CASSSRSGRALYEQYF.